The present T cell receptor beta chain was sequenced within a study of regulatory T cells in long-lasting Graves disease. Study results and caveats: A reduction in accuracy may have resulted from the small sample size.

Time point noted: newly diagnosed GD, antithyroid drugs for less than 3 months. TCR sequences were obtained from RNA taken from PBMCs. With 2 bases clipped from V and 0 bases from J, the junction kept 6 bases outside the gene matches. The CDR3 spans 17 residues. Germline-derived CDR1 and CDR2 are LGHDT and YNNKEL (reference sequence). Libraries of TCR beta came from iRepertoire HTBI primers plus Arm-PCR of CDR3 regions. Methods used by the authors: The samples included around 64 TRBV and some 14 TRBJ segments. TCRdb itself ran the multiplex PCR reads through MiXCR, one entry per CDR3 protein. TCRdb's processing, not the authors', yielded these V and J calls. Of 400,000 to 500,000 distinct CDR3 sequences listed, around 17% are singletons. Worth noting for this clonotype: Its antigen is currently unknown.

These data also featured in a second study, about T cells in Graves' hyperthyroidism and ophthalmopathy. That work adds: Patients aged 18 to 65 had newly diagnosed hyperthyroidism that had lasted under 2 months. The TCR CDR3 was amplified in a first-round RT-PCR using the HTBI primer set.

The chain links TRBV3-1 to TRBJ2-7; 11 bases match TRBD2. This clonotype originated in a woman younger than 45 with Graves disease. The sample was peripheral blood mononuclear cells (PBMCs), taken at new diagnosis, from a patient treated with antithyroid drugs. The CDR3 DNA is TGTGCCAGCAGCCAACGGACTAGCGGGCTTAGCTCCTACGAGCAGTACTTC. Amino acid sequence: CASSQRTSGLSSYEQYF.